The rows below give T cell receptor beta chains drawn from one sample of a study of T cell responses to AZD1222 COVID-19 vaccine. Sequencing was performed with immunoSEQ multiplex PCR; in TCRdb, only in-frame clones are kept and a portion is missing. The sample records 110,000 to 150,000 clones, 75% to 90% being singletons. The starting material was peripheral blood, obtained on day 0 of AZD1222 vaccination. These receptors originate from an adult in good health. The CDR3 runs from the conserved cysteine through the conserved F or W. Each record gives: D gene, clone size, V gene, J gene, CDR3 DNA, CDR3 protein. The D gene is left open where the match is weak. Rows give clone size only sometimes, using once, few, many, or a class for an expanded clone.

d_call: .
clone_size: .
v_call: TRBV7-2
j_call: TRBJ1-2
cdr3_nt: TGTGCCAGCAGCTTAGGTCGGGAGGATGGCTACACCTTC
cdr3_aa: CASSLGREDGYTF

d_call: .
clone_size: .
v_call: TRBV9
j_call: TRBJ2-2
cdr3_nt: TGTGCCAGCAGCTCGGGGGTTGCCGGGGAGCTGTTTTTT
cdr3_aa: CASSSGVAGELFF

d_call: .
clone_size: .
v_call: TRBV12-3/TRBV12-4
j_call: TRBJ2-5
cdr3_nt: TGTGCCAGCAGTCAACAAATAGAGACCCAGTACTTC
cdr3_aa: CASSQQIETQYF

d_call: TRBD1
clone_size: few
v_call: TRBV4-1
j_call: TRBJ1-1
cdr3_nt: TGCGCCAGCAGCCTATCCGGGACAGGGGCCTTGAACACTGAAGCTTTCTTT
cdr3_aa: CASSLSGTGALNTEAFF

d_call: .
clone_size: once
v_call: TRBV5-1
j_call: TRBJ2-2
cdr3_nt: TGCGCCAGCTCCTCGGTTGGGAACACCGGGGAGCTGTTTTTT
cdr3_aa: CASSSVGNTGELFF

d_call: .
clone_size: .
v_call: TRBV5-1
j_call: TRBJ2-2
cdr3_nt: TGCGCCAGCAGCTTACGCAGGAACACCGGGGAGCTGTTTTTT
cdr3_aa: CASSLRRNTGELFF

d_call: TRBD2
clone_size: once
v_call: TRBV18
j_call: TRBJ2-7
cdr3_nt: TGTGCCAGCTCACGTCGGGGGGACTCCTACGAGCAGTACTTC
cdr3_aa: CASSRRGDSYEQYF

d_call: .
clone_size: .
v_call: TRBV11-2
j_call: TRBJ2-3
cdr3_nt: TGTGCCAGCAGCAGGAGACACACAGATACGCAGTATTTT
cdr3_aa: CASSRRHTDTQYF

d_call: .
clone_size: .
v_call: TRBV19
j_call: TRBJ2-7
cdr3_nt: TGTGCCAGTAGCCACGGACCACGCCACTACGAGCAGTACTTC
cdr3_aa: CASSHGPRHYEQYF

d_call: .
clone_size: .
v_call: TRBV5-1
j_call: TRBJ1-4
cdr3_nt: TGCGCCAGCAGCTTGGACCCGGCGGAAGAAAAACTGTTTTTT
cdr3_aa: CASSLDPAEEKLFF